The 23 T cell receptor beta chains in this list originate from one sample, sequenced in a study of blood T cell repertoires in COVID-19. TCRdb keeps only in-frame clones here, not all; method: immunoSEQ multiplex PCR. The sample has 200,000 or so clones, about 80% seen once; the top ten hold 6.9%. The sample was peripheral blood. These receptors were obtained from a human donor with acute or convalescent COVID-19. The donor label of this sample is uncertain.

The V call is TRBV7-6, the J call TRBJ2-7; possibly TRBD2 for D (6 bases). The V and J ends lost 9 bases and 2 bases respectively, with 17 bases between them. Germline lookup yields CDR1 SGHVS and CDR2 FNYEAQ. This CDR3 is 14 amino acids long. The CDR3 is CASKRSGLTYEQYF. The CDR3 nucleotides are TGTGCCAGTAAGCGTAGCGGACTAACCTACGAGCAGTACTTC.

The chain links TRBV18 to TRBJ1-5; a possible D gene is TRBD1 (6 bases). Trimming cost V 4 bases and J 9 bases, with 19 bases left between them. Germline CDR1 is KGHSH and CDR2 is LQKENI. The CDR3 totals 15 residues. For the CDR3, the DNA is TGTGCCAGCTCACGGGTACAGGGAAAAAATGGGCCCCAGCATTTT. This sequence encodes CASSRVQGKNGPQHF. The full variable domain, its missing parts supplied by reference TRBV18 and TRBJ1-5, is NAGVMQNPRHLVRRRGQEARLRCSPMKGHSHVYWYRQLPEEGLKFMVYLQKENIIDESGMPKERFSAEFPKEGPSILRIQQVVRGDSAAYFCASSRVQGKNGPQHFGDGTRLSIL.

The chain employs TRBV15 and TRBJ2-5; D uncertain. The CDR3 length is 12 residues. Per germline, CDR1 LNHNV and CDR2 YYDKDF (reference sequence). V was trimmed by 5 bases and J by 5 bases, leaving 9 bases between them. The CDR3 sequence is CATSGASETQYF. In DNA, the CDR3 is TGTGCCACCAGCGGAGCGTCGGAGACCCAGTACTTC.

V and J are TRBV29-1 and TRBJ1-1, with a weak D call TRBD1 (6 bases). CDR1 and CDR2 from the germline V gene are SQVTM and ANQGSEA. Trimming took off 7 bases at V and 1 base at J, with 19 bases between the two ends. The CDR3 length is 15 residues. The CDR3 sequence: CSGRTRTVRNTEAFF. The CDR3 nucleotides read TGCAGCGGCCGGACCCGGACAGTTCGGAACACTGAAGCTTTCTTT.

The chain is built from TRBV29-1 and TRBJ2-4; no clear D. Deletions cut 6 bases from V and 7 bases from J, with 10 bases between. The CDR3 contains 11 residues. Germline V gene sequence: CDR1 SQVTM, CDR2 ANQGSEA. DNA of the CDR3: TGCAGCGTCCACACGACTAACATTCAGTACTTC. As protein: CSVHTTNIQYF. The full variable domain, its missing parts supplied by reference TRBV29-1 and TRBJ2-4, is SAVISQKPSRDICQRGTSLTIQCQVDSQVTMMFWYRQQPGQSLTLIATANQGSEATYESGFVIDKFPISRPNLTFSTLTVSNMSPEDSSIYLCSVHTTNIQYFGAGTRLSVL.

The V call is TRBV3-1 (or the pseudogene TRBV3-2), the J call TRBJ2-7; D is unclear. Trimming cost V 2 bases and J 6 bases, with 8 bases left between them. CDR1 LGHDT and CDR2 YNNKEL come from the germline V gene (reference sequence). There are 12 residues in the CDR3. In DNA form, the CDR3 reads TGTGCCAGCAGCCAACGCGACACCGAGCAGTACTTC. As protein: CASSQRDTEQYF.

The chain links TRBV7-2 to TRBJ2-3; the D gene is possibly TRBD2 (6 bases). Per the germline V gene, CDR1 is SGHTA and CDR2 is FQGNSA. The CDR3 runs 15 residues. Trimming took 4 bases from V and 1 from J, leaving 12 bases between them. CDR3 protein: CASSSSGLRTDTQYF. In DNA, the CDR3 is TGTGCCAGCAGCTCCTCGGGACTCCGCACAGATACGCAGTATTTT.

The genes are TRBV28 and TRBJ1-5; TRBD1 is a possible D gene (6 bases). The ends were cut back, 4 bases at V and 7 bases at J, with 23 bases in the middle. CDR1 MDHEN and CDR2 SYDVKM come from the germline V gene. The CDR3 consists of 17 residues. This CDR3 is CASSSPSIQGVGQPQHF. The CDR3 coding sequence is TGTGCCAGCAGTTCACCGTCCATACAGGGAGTGGGACAGCCCCAGCATTTT.

The chain recombines TRBV7-2 with TRBJ2-2; the D is unclear. This CDR3 is 17 amino acids long. Trimming removed 1 base from V and 0 bases from J, with 12 bases in between. Germline CDR1 reads SGHTA; CDR2 reads FQGNSA. The CDR3 DNA reads as TGTGCCAGCAGCTTAGGGTCCGGTCCGCCGAACACCGGGGAGCTGTTTTTT. It specifies CASSLGSGPPNTGELFF.

The chain joins TRBV3-1 (or the pseudogene TRBV3-2) to TRBJ1-2; D perhaps matches TRBD1 (6 bases). The CDR3 has 13 residues. V was pared by 2 bases and J by 8 bases, with 12 bases between. From germline, CDR1 is LGHDT and CDR2 YNNKEL (reference sequence). CDR3 amino acids: CASSQSHRDGYTF. The CDR3 DNA follows: TGTGCCAGCAGCCAATCCCACAGGGACGGCTACACCTTC.

This clone showed up just a few times. This chain uses TRBV11-2 with TRBJ1-6, with 9 bases that match TRBD1. Germline V lookup: CDR1 SGHAT, CDR2 FQNNGV. This CDR3 comprises 15 residues. Trimming took 5 bases from V and 10 from J; bases not matched to a gene: 9. In DNA, the CDR3 is TGTGCCAGCAGCCCTTCTGGGACAGGGATATCACCCCTCCACTTT. Protein sequence: CASSPSGTGISPLHF.

This chain links TRBV11-2 with TRBJ2-1, with 8 bases fitting TRBD2. Germline V gives CDR1 SGHAT, CDR2 FQNNGV. This CDR3 comprises 16 residues. Trimming cost V 5 bases and J 7 bases; bases outside gene matches: 13. This CDR3 reads CASSRSGAGGGNEQFF. The CDR3 DNA reads TGTGCCAGCAGCCGCTCAGGCGCGGGAGGCGGGAATGAGCAGTTCTTC.

The chain has TRBV3-1 (or the pseudogene TRBV3-2) and TRBJ1-2; D gene ambiguous. Trimming left V 9 bases short and J 0 bases short, with 8 bases between. The germline V gene has CDR1 LGHDT and CDR2 YNNKEL (reference sequence). This CDR3 has 12 amino acids. Written as DNA, the CDR3 is TGTGCCAGTCGTGACACTAACTATGGCTACACCTTC. It is translated as CASRDTNYGYTF.

The chain uses TRBV9 and TRBJ2-1; TRBD1 matches 10 bases. Trimming at V came to 4 bases and at J to 10 bases, leaving 14 bases not matched to a gene. This CDR3 contains 16 residues. The germline V gene encodes CDR1 SGDLS and CDR2 YYNGEE. CDR3 protein: CASSIRQGALPIEQFF. The CDR3 coding sequence is TGTGCCAGCAGCATCCGACAGGGGGCGCTTCCAATCGAGCAGTTCTTC.

The chain joins TRBV5-1 to TRBJ2-3; 9 bases match TRBD2. The V gene's germline CDR1 is SGHRS and CDR2 YFSETQ. V shed 0 bases, J shed 5 bases, and the junction held 7 bases outside the gene matches. The CDR3 is 16 amino acids. The CDR3 nucleotides read TGCGCCAGCAGCTTGGGCGCGGGAGGGCCAATAGATACGCAGTATTTT. It codes for CASSLGAGGPIDTQYF.

The chain has TRBV7-3 and TRBJ2-2; 8 bases line up with TRBD2. The length of the CDR3 is 18 residues. J lost 4 bases, V lost 5 bases, and 15 bases had no gene match. The germline V gene encodes CDR1 SGHTA and CDR2 FQGTGA. CDR3 region: CASSPGTGGSGITGELFF. The CDR3 DNA reads TGTGCCAGCAGCCCGGGAACGGGCGGTAGCGGGATCACCGGGGAGCTGTTTTTT. Together with reference TRBV7-3 and TRBJ2-2, the CDR3 gives the full variable domain: GAGVSQTPSNKVTEKGKYVELRCDPISGHTALYWYRQSLGQGPEFLIYFQGTGAADDSGLPNDRFFAVRPEGSVSTLKIQRTERGDSAVYLCASSPGTGGSGITGELFFGEGSRLTVL.

This clone is a singleton in its sample. The CDR3 is CASSQREDTEAFF. The CDR3 bases are TGTGCCAGCTCACAACGGGAGGACACTGAAGCTTTCTTT. The chain joins TRBV18 to TRBJ1-1; D call uncertain. CDR3 length equals 13 residues. V was shortened by 4 bases and J by 3 bases, with 9 bases between the two germline ends. Germline CDR1 and CDR2: KGHSH and LQKENI. Filled out from reference TRBV18 and TRBJ1-1, the complete variable domain reads NAGVMQNPRHLVRRRGQEARLRCSPMKGHSHVYWYRQLPEEGLKFMVYLQKENIIDESGMPKERFSAEFPKEGPSILRIQQVVRGDSAAYFCASSQREDTEAFFGQGTRLTVV.

Only one count was recorded for this clone. The chain has TRBV3-1 (or the pseudogene TRBV3-2) and TRBJ2-2; D perhaps matches TRBD2 (7 bases). Germline V gene lookup returns CDR1 LGHDT and CDR2 YNNKEL (reference sequence). V shed 4 bases and J shed 0 bases, with 12 bases lying between them. The CDR3 is made up of 16 amino acids. CDR3: CASSLRGASNTGELFF. For the CDR3, the DNA is TGTGCCAGCAGCCTCCGGGGGGCCTCGAACACCGGGGAGCTGTTTTTT.

This clone was observed a single time. V gene TRBV19 combines with J gene TRBJ1-1; D gene ambiguous. The CDR3 length is 15 residues. V lost 3 bases, J lost 1 base, and 12 bases lay in between. Per the germline V gene, CDR1 is LNHDA and CDR2 is SQIVND (reference sequence). The DNA for the CDR3 is TGTGCCAGTAGTATTAACAGAGCCCCGAACACTGAAGCTTTCTTT. Translating gives CASSINRAPNTEAFF.

This clone was counted once. The genes are TRBV5-4 and TRBJ2-3, with 12 bases fitting TRBD2. The CDR3 runs 15 residues. V dropped 2 bases and J dropped 5; count of bases not matched to a gene: 3. CDR1 is SGHNT, CDR2 YYREEE, per germline (reference sequence). CDR3 coding DNA: TGTGCCAGCAGCTTAGCGGGACTAGCGGGAGATACGCAGTATTTT. Amino acids: CASSLAGLAGDTQYF.

The V and J genes are TRBV10-3 and TRBJ2-1, with 13 bases fitting TRBD2. The CDR3 extends over 15 amino acids. Losses at the gene ends were 11 bases for V and 0 bases for J; bases not matched to a gene: 4. CDR1 is ENHRY and CDR2 is SYGVKD in the germline V gene. CDR3 amino acids: CASRTSGGSYNEQFF. CDR3 coding DNA: TGTGCCTCGCGGACTAGCGGGGGCTCCTACAATGAGCAGTTCTTC.

The CDR3 reads CASSGPGQGDYTF. As DNA, the CDR3 is TGTGCCAGCAGTGGCCCGGGACAGGGGGACTACACCTTC. The chain has TRBV2 and TRBJ1-2, with 11 positions matching TRBD1. The CDR3 is 13 amino acids. J lost 10 bases, V lost 4 bases, and 5 bases had no gene match. Germline V gene lookup returns CDR1 SNHLY and CDR2 FYNNEI. Full variable domain (rest looked up from reference TRBV2 and TRBJ1-2): EPEVTQTPSHQVTQMGQEVILRCVPISNHLYFYWYRQILGQKVEFLVSFYNNEISEKSEIFDDQFSVERPDGSNFTLKIRSTKLEDSAMYFCASSGPGQGDYTFGSGTRLTVV.

This chain uses TRBV7-2 with TRBJ2-1, with 7 bases aligning to TRBD1. V was clipped by 1 base and J by 8 bases; unmatched bases: 11. Germline assignment: CDR1 SGHTA and CDR2 FQGNSA. The CDR3 spans 16 residues. The CDR3 region has the DNA TGTGCCAGCAGCTTAGTACAGGGGCCGGTCTTGGATGAGCAGTTCTTC. Protein product: CASSLVQGPVLDEQFF.